Shown below are 15 T cell receptor beta chains from a single sample sequenced in a study of T cell responses to AZD1222 COVID-19 vaccine. The assay was immunoSEQ multiplex PCR, and TCRdb's table has in-frame clones only and misses some. The sample consists of 120,000 or so clones, 87% of them appearing once. The material was peripheral blood, obtained on day 0 of AZD1222 vaccination. Receptor source: an adult in good health.

The V call is TRBV18, the J call TRBJ1-4; D is ambiguous. Trimming stripped 1 base from V and 5 bases from J, with 17 bases between. Germline V gives CDR1 KGHSH, CDR2 LQKENI. The CDR3 is 17 residues long. In DNA form, the CDR3 reads TGTGCCAGCTCACCACGCAGCCTACGGGTCCCAAATGAAAAACTGTTTTTT. It translates to CASSPRSLRVPNEKLFF.

This clone came up once. In DNA form, the CDR3 reads TGTGCCAGCAGTGACAGGGCTGGCGAGCAGTACTTC. This gives the protein CASSDRAGEQYF. The chain links TRBV6-2 or TRBV6-3 to TRBJ2-7, with TRBD1 matching 7 bases. The CDR3 has 12 residues. Germline V CDR1 and CDR2: MNHEY, SVGEGT. Germline trimming cut 5 bases from V and 6 bases from J; bases unmatched to any gene: 4.

The chain has TRBV4-1 and TRBJ1-3; TRBD1 agrees at 8 bases. The J segment lost 3 bases and the V segment lost 5 bases, leaving 9 bases of the junction unmatched. The CDR3 is made up of 16 amino acids. CDR1 is MGHRA, CDR2 YSYEKL, per germline. In DNA form, the CDR3 reads TGCGCCAGCAGCGATCCGGGACAGGTTATTGGAAACACCATATATTTT. Translated, it gives CASSDPGQVIGNTIYF.

The rearrangement joins TRBV12-3 or TRBV12-4 to TRBJ1-1, with D tentatively TRBD1 (6 bases). The V gene lost 7 bases and the J gene lost 0 bases, with 9 bases spanning the gap. The CDR3 runs to 13 residues. CDR3 bases: TGTGCCAGCATGAACAGGGTGAACACTGAAGCTTTCTTT. This encodes CASMNRVNTEAFF.

The CDR3 sequence is CASSSSWLSGAFF. CDR3 coding DNA: TGTGCCAGCAGCTCCAGCTGGCTAAGTGGGGCTTTCTTT. The chain recombines TRBV7-2 with TRBJ1-1; D ambiguous. Trimming took 4 bases from V and 11 from J, leaving 17 bases between them. The CDR3 has 13 amino acids. Germline V lookup: CDR1 SGHTA, CDR2 FQGNSA.

The rearrangement joins TRBV5-4 to TRBJ2-5; D unresolved. Per the germline V gene, CDR1 is SGHNT and CDR2 is YYREEE (reference sequence). CDR3 length equals 13 residues. V was trimmed by 2 bases and J by 5 bases, leaving 10 bases between them. Written as DNA, the CDR3 is TGTGCCAGCAGCTTAGAGCCCTGGGAGACCCAGTACTTC. It is translated as CASSLEPWETQYF.

The chain couples TRBV4-1 to TRBJ2-5; maybe TRBD1 (6 bases). V lost 3 bases and J lost 5, with 25 bases in between. The CDR3 loop spans 18 amino acids. Germline CDR1 is MGHRA and CDR2 is YSYEKL. The chain's CDR3 is CASSHLMGSGQGMETQYF. The CDR3 coding sequence is TGCGCCAGCAGCCACCTAATGGGAAGTGGGCAGGGGATGGAGACCCAGTACTTC.

The chain has TRBV16 and TRBJ1-5; D might be TRBD1 (5 bases). CDR3 length: 16 residues. V shed 7 bases and J shed 0 bases, with 16 bases lying between them. CDR1 KGHSY and CDR2 FQNENV come from the germline V gene. The CDR3: CASIAGEPDSNQPQHF. CDR3 coding DNA: TGTGCCAGCATTGCGGGGGAGCCTGATAGCAATCAGCCCCAGCATTTT.

This clone showed up just a few times. The rearrangement joins TRBV4-2 to TRBJ1-1, with TRBD1 identical over 8 bases. The CDR3 has 16 residues. Germline CDR1 is LGHNA and CDR2 is YNFKEQ. The junction had 6 bases not matched to a gene; V was cut back by 1 base and J by 2 bases. The CDR3 DNA reads as TGTGCCAGCAGCCAAGGACAGGGGATCGGTAACACTGAAGCTTTCTTT. As protein: CASSQGQGIGNTEAFF.

This clone appeared a single time. This chain uses TRBV3-1 (or the pseudogene TRBV3-2) with TRBJ1-6, with 9 bases aligning to TRBD1. The V gene end was trimmed by 6 bases and the J gene end by 4 bases; junction bases not matched to a gene: 7. From germline, CDR1 is LGHDT and CDR2 YNNKEL (reference sequence). The CDR3 has 16 amino acids. DNA of the CDR3: TGTGCCAGCAGTCCCGGGACAGGGTCTTATAATTCACCCCTCCACTTT. This encodes CASSPGTGSYNSPLHF.

The chain links TRBV18 to TRBJ1-1; weak D call: TRBD1 (5 bases). The V and J ends lost 4 bases and 2 bases respectively, with 17 bases between them. This CDR3 has 16 residues. Germline loops: CDR1 KGHSH, CDR2 LQKENI. The CDR3, as DNA: TGTGCCAGCTCACTCCAAAGATCCAGGGTAAACACTGAAGCTTTCTTT. As protein: CASSLQRSRVNTEAFF.

The J gene is TRBJ2-1, the V gene TRBV28; 7 bases are a match to TRBD1. The CDR3 is 16 residues long. Unmatched junction bases numbered 6, after V lost 2 bases and J lost 2 bases. Looked up from germline, CDR1 is MDHEN and CDR2 is SYDVKM. The CDR3 DNA is TGTGCCAGCAGTTTACCCCAGGGGGTTGCCTACAATGAGCAGTTCTTC. Protein sequence: CASSLPQGVAYNEQFF.

CDR3 sequence reads: CAISETSGGSVTGELFF. The CDR3 DNA is TGTGCCATCAGTGAGACTAGCGGGGGATCGGTCACCGGGGAGCTGTTTTTT. The V and J genes are TRBV10-3 and TRBJ2-2, with 11 bases fitting TRBD2. V was pared by 2 bases and J by 4 bases, with 6 bases of the junction left unmatched. This CDR3 has 17 residues. Germline CDR1 is ENHRY and CDR2 is SYGVKD.

This sequence joins TRBV5-8 and TRBJ2-7; perhaps TRBD2 as D (6 bases). The CDR3 is 16 amino acids. V dropped 4 bases and J dropped 0 bases, with 17 bases sitting between them. Looked up from germline, CDR1 is SGHTS and CDR2 is YDEGEE. CDR3 protein: CASSPSSGVLSYEQYF. In nucleotides, the CDR3 is TGTGCCAGCAGCCCCAGTTCGGGGGTCCTCTCCTACGAGCAGTACTTC.

J is TRBJ1-1 and V is TRBV6-5; D is unclear. This CDR3 contains 15 residues. The germline V gene has CDR1 MNHEY and CDR2 SVGAGI. Deletions cut 0 bases from V and 3 bases from J, with 11 bases between. The DNA of the CDR3 is TGTGCCAGCAGTTACTCGAGCAACTCGCACACTGAAGCTTTCTTT. This gives the protein CASSYSSNSHTEAFF.